This note documents a single T cell receptor (beta chain) sequence. Its target is unknown. The data belong to a study of cytomegalovirus exposure and HLA in healthy donors. Points from the study as a whole: The study carried out a later analysis of TCR beta sequences. It associated 15,000 to 20,000 of them with specific HLA alleles at a false discovery rate of 0.05.

Both 60 Vbeta primers and 13 Jbeta primers went into the PCR. Original data processing: As a later analysis found, there were 80 million or so unique TCR beta chains, of which roughly 11 million were shared. Measured with immunoSEQ multiplex PCR; TCRdb has only the in-frame clones, and not every one. V and J calls and clone size are given by that table; D and trimming were obtained from the DNA. This sample's clone table lists approximately 110,000 clones. Sequencing input: PBMCs. The origin of this receptor is a man aged 50-60 years in good health and CMV-seronegative.

The CDR3 is CATGGQGRNQPQHF. For the CDR3, the DNA is TGTGCCACCGGGGGGCAGGGTCGAAATCAGCCCCAGCATTTT. The chain employs TRBV2 and TRBJ1-5, with D perhaps matching TRBD1 (6 bases). V dropped 10 bases and J dropped 4 bases, with 17 bases sitting between them. This CDR3 spans 14 amino acids. Per the germline V gene, CDR1 is SNHLY and CDR2 is FYNNEI.